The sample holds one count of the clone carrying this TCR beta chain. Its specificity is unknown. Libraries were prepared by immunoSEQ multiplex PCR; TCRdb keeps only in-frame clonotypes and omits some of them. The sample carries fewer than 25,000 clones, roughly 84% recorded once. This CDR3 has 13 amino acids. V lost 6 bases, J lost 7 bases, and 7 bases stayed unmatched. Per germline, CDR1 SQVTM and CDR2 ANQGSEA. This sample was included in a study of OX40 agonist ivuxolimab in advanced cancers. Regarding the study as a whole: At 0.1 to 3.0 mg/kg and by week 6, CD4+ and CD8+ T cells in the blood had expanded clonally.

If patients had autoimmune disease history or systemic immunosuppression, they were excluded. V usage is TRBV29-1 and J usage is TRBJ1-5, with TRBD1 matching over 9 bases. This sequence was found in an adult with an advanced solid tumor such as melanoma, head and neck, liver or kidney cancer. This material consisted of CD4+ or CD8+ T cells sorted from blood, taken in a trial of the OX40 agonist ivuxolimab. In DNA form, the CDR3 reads TGCAGCGTCTGGACAGGGGAAGGCCAGCCCCAGCATTTT. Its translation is CSVWTGEGQPQHF.